What follows describes a single T cell receptor (beta chain). The V gene's germline CDR1 is SGHNT and CDR2 YYREEE (reference sequence). Trimming stripped 6 bases from V and 5 bases from J, with 11 bases between. The CDR3 runs to 12 residues. The data derive from a study of blood T cell repertoires in COVID-19. Background on the study: The origin of the acute and convalescent COVID-19 samples was the United States, Italy and Spain. Nucleic acid was either cDNA or gDNA, and it came from T cells, B-cell-depleted T cells, or PBMCs.

Those enrolled, adults aged roughly 18 to 100 years, came from fewer than 25 US areas. Cohort 3 recovery required two negative PCRs, clearance, or symptom resolution. TCRdb's copy holds only in-frame clones and misses some; the assay was immunoSEQ multiplex PCR. The sample yields approximately 150,000 clones, roughly 82% seen once. The chain recombines TRBV5-4 with TRBJ2-5; D is possibly TRBD2 (5 bases). The receptor's source is a man in his fifties or sixties who had recovered from COVID-19. The sequencing sample was made of PBMCs or T cells enriched from blood (not recorded which). The CDR3 region is CASTQRGETQYF. CDR3 bases: TGTGCCAGCACCCAGAGAGGGGAGACCCAGTACTTC.